Listed below are T cell receptor beta chains from one sample, sequenced in a study of blood T cell repertoires in COVID-19. Assay used: immunoSEQ multiplex PCR; TCRdb lists only in-frame clones, some missing. The sample lists 150,000 or so clones; about four fifths were seen once. Material for sequencing was peripheral blood. The origin of the receptors is a woman aged 55-69 years with acute or convalescent COVID-19. CDR3s include the opening cysteine and the closing phenylalanine or tryptophan. The D gene is left open where the match is weak. Clone size is not always given. Where it is, it says once, few, many or a class for expanded clones.

>NA|15|TRBV3-1/TRBV3-2|TRBJ2-5|NA
CASSQDRLVGETQYF
TGTGCCAGCAGCCAAGATCGACTGGTGGGAGAGACCCAGTACTTC
>once|14|TRBV6-6|TRBJ1-1|NA
CASSPSTGNTEAFF
TGTGCCAGCAGTCCGTCAACAGGGAACACTGAAGCTTTCTTT
>NA|15|TRBV10-2|TRBJ1-2|TRBD1
CASSESRTGNYGYTF
TGCGCCAGCAGTGAGTCCCGGACAGGGAACTATGGCTACACCTTC
>NA|13|TRBV3-1/TRBV3-2|TRBJ1-2|TRBD1
CASSQPDRGGYTF
TGTGCCAGCAGCCAACCGGACAGGGGTGGCTACACCTTC
>NA|15|TRBV14|TRBJ2-2|TRBD2
CASSQSGGQTGELFF
TGTGCCAGCAGCCAGAGCGGGGGGCAGACCGGGGAGCTGTTTTTT
>NA|15|TRBV27|TRBJ1-6|NA
CASRGVGSYNSPLHF
TGTGCCAGCCGGGGTGTAGGATCCTATAATTCACCCCTCCACTTT
>NA|17|TRBV9|TRBJ2-2|TRBD1
CASSGTGQLANTGELFF
TGTGCCAGCTCCGGGACAGGCCAGCTCGCGAACACCGGGGAGCTGTTTTTT
>once|9|TRBV20-1|TRBJ1-2|NA
CSAALRGTF
TGCAGTGCCGCCCTCCGGGGCACCTTC
>NA|14|TRBV2|TRBJ1-5|TRBD1
CASSYTGAEGPQHF
TGTGCCAGCAGTTATACAGGGGCTGAGGGGCCCCAGCATTTT
>NA|15|TRBV3-1/TRBV3-2|TRBJ1-2|NA
CASSQELVPYYGYTF
TGTGCCAGCAGCCAAGAACTTGTTCCCTACTATGGCTACACCTTC
>NA|14|TRBV5-1|TRBJ2-1|NA
CASSSGGSYNEQFF
TGCGCCAGCAGCTCGGGTGGATCCTACAATGAGCAGTTCTTC
>NA|14|TRBV6-5|TRBJ2-7|NA
CASSNDQGAYEQYF
TGTGCCAGCAGTAACGACCAGGGCGCCTACGAGCAGTACTTC
>few|16|TRBV11-2|TRBJ2-1|TRBD1
CASSTPDRGGYNEQFF
TGTGCCAGCAGCACACCCGACAGGGGGGGTTACAATGAGCAGTTCTTC
>NA|14|TRBV5-1|TRBJ2-5|NA
CASSTDSRQETQYF
TGCGCCAGCAGCACGGACAGTAGGCAAGAGACCCAGTACTTC
>NA|16|TRBV15|TRBJ1-6|NA
CATSRGGGVLNSPLHF
TGTGCCACCAGCAGAGGGGGGGGTGTTTTGAACTCACCCCTCCACTTT
>NA|17|TRBV5-1|TRBJ2-1|TRBD1
CASSLRGWDRKYNEQFF
TGCGCCAGCAGCTTGCGGGGTTGGGACAGGAAATACAATGAGCAGTTCTTC
>NA|15|TRBV15|TRBJ1-2|TRBD1
CATSRSIGQVHGYTF
TGTGCCACCAGCAGATCCATTGGACAGGTTCATGGCTACACCTTC
>NA|14|TRBV2|TRBJ1-4|NA
CASQSAAANEKLFF
TGTGCCAGCCAATCCGCGGCTGCTAATGAAAAACTGTTTTTT
>few|15|TRBV27|TRBJ2-1|NA
CASSPSVSSYNEQFF
TGTGCCAGCAGTCCGAGCGTGAGCTCCTACAATGAGCAGTTCTTC
>NA|15|TRBV7-9|TRBJ2-1|TRBD1
CASSPTGGTYNEQFF
TGTGCCAGCAGCCCTACAGGGGGGACCTACAATGAGCAGTTCTTC
>NA|14|TRBV7-3|TRBJ2-3|NA
CASSLTPRTDTQYF
TGTGCCAGCAGCTTAACGCCTAGAACTGATACGCAGTATTTT
>NA|15|TRBV3-1/TRBV3-2|TRBJ1-3|NA
CASSLDRSSGNTIYF
TGTGCCAGCAGCCTCGACAGAAGCTCTGGAAACACCATATATTTT
>NA|15|TRBV6-4|TRBJ1-6|TRBD1
CASSEFSGGYSPLHF
TGTGCCAGCAGTGAGTTTTCAGGGGGCTATTCACCCCTCCACTTT
>NA|16|TRBV27|TRBJ1-6|NA
CASSLTSTSGGSPLHF
TGTGCCAGCAGTTTAACCAGCACCTCCGGGGGTTCACCCCTCCACTTT
>NA|17|TRBV6-2/TRBV6-3|TRBJ1-6|NA
CASNPRGGVSYNSPLHF
TGTGCCAGCAACCCCCGGGGGGGGGTCTCCTATAATTCACCCCTCCACTTT
>NA|9|TRBV7-6|TRBJ1-2|NA
CASSEGYTF
TGTGCCAGCTCTGAGGGCTACACCTTC
>NA|18|TRBV7-4|TRBJ2-3|TRBD2
CASSLRLAGGRPPDTQYF
TGTGCCAGCAGCTTGAGGCTAGCGGGGGGGCGCCCCCCAGATACGCAGTATTTT